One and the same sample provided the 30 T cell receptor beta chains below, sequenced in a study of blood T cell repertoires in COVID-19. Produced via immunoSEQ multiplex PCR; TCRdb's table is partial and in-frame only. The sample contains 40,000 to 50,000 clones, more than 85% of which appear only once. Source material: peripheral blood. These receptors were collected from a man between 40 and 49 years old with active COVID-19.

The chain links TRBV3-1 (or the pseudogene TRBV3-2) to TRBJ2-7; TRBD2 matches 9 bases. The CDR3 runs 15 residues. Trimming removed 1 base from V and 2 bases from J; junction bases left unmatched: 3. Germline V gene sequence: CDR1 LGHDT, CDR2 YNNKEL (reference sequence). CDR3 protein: CASSQASGIAYEQYF. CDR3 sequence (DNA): TGTGCCAGCAGCCAAGCTAGCGGGATCGCCTACGAGCAGTACTTC.

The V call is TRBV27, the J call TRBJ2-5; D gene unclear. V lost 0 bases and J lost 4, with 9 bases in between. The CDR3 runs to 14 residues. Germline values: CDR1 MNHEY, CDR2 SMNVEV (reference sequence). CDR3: CASSLSNGGETQYF. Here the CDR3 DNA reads TGTGCCAGCAGTTTATCGAACGGTGGAGAGACCCAGTACTTC.

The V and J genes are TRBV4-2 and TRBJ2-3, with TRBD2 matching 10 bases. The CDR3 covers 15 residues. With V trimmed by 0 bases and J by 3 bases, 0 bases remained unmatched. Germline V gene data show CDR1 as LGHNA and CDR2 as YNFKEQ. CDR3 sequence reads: CASSQELAGTDTQYF. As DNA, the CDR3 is TGTGCCAGCAGCCAAGAACTAGCGGGGACAGATACGCAGTATTTT.

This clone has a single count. CDR3 sequence: CASSTRLAGKSSYEQYF. Written as DNA, the CDR3 is TGCGCCAGCAGCACACGCCTTGCAGGGAAGAGCTCCTACGAGCAGTACTTC. This chain uses TRBV4-1 with TRBJ2-7; D may be TRBD1 (5 bases). V lost 5 bases and J lost 0, with 20 bases in between. CDR3 length: 17 residues. Per the germline V gene, CDR1 is MGHRA and CDR2 is YSYEKL.

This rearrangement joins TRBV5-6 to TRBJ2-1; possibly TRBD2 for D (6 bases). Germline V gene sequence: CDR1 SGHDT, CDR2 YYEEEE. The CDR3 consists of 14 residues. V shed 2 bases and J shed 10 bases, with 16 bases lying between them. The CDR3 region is CASSLPTRVQEQFF. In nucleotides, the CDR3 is TGTGCCAGCAGCTTACCGACTAGGGTCCAAGAGCAGTTCTTC.

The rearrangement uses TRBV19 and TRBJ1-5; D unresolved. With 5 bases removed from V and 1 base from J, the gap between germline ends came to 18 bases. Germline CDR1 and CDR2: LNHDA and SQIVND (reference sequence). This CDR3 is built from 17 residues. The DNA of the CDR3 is TGTGCCAGTAGTGGAGCGGGGTCGGGAGACAGCAATCAGCCCCAGCATTTT. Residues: CASSGAGSGDSNQPQHF.

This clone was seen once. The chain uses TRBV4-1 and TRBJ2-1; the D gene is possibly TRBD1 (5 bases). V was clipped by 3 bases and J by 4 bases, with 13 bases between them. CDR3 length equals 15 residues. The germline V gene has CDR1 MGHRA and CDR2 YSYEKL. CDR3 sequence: CASSQGRVGYNEQFF. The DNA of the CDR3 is TGCGCCAGCAGCCAGGGCAGGGTGGGATACAATGAGCAGTTCTTC.

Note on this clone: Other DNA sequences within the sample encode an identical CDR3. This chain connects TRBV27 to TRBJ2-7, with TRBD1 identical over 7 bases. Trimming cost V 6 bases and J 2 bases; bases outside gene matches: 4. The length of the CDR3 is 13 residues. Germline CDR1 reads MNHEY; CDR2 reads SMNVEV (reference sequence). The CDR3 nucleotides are TGTGCCAGCAGCCGACAGGGTCCCTACGAGCAGTACTTC. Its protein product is CASSRQGPYEQYF.

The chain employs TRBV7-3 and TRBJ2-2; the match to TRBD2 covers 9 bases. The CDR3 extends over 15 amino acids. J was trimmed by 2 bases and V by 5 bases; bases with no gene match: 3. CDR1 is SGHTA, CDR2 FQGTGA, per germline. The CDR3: CASSPTSGNTGELFF. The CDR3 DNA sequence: TGTGCCAGCAGCCCGACTAGCGGAAACACCGGGGAGCTGTTTTTT.

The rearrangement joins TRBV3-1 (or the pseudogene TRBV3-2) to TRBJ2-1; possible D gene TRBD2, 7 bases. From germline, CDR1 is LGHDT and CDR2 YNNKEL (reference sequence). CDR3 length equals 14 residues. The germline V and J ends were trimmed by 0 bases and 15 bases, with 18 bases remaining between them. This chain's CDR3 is CASSQDPGGVRAFF. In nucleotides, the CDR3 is TGTGCCAGCAGCCAAGACCCGGGGGGCGTTCGGGCGTTCTTC.

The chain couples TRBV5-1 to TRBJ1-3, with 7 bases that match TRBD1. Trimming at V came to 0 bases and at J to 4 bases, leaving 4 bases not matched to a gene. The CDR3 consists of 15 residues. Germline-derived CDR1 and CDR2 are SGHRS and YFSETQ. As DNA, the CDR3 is TGCGCCAGCAGCTTGGAAGGGGGCGACGGAAACACCATATATTTT. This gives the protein CASSLEGGDGNTIYF.

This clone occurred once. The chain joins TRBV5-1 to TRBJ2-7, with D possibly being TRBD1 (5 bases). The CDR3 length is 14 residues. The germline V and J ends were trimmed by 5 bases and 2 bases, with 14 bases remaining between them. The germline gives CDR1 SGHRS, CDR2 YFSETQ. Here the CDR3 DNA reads TGCGCCAGCAGTCTCCGGACATCCACCTACGAGCAGTACTTC. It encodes CASSLRTSTYEQYF.

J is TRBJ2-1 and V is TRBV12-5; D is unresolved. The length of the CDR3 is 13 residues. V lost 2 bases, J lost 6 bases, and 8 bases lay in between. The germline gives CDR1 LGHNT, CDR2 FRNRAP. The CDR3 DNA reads TGTGCTAGTGGTTTGTCCCCGGGCAATGAGCAGTTCTTC. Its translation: CASGLSPGNEQFF.

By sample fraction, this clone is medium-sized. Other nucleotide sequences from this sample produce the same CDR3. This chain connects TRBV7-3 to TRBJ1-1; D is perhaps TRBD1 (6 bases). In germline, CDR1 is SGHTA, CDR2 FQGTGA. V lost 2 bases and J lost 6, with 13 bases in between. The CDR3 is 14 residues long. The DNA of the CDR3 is TGTGCCAGCAGCTTAGACGGGGGGCCGGCTGAAGCTTTCTTT. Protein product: CASSLDGGPAEAFF.

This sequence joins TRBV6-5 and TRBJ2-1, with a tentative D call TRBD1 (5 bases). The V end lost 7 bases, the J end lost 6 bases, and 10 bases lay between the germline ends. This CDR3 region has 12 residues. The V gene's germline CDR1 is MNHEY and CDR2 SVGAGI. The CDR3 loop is CASKDNRNEQFF. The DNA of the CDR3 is TGTGCCAGCAAGGACAACCGCAATGAGCAGTTCTTC.

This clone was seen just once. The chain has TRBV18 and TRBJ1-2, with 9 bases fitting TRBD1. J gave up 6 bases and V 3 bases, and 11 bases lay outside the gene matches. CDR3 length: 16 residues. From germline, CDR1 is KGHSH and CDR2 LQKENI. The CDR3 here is CASSPRDRDFRNGYTF. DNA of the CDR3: TGTGCCAGCTCACCGAGGGACAGGGACTTCCGAAATGGCTACACCTTC.

The chain's CDR3 is CASSPPIGELFF. CDR3 sequence (DNA): TGCGCCAGCAGCCCCCCCATCGGGGAGCTGTTTTTT. This chain links TRBV5-1 with TRBJ2-2; unclear D gene. This CDR3 spans 12 amino acids. V shed 4 bases and J shed 7 bases, with 8 bases lying between them. The germline CDR1 and CDR2 sequences are SGHRS and YFSETQ.

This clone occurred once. The CDR3 is CASSLLYGSGLPNTGELFF. For the CDR3, the DNA is TGTGCCAGCAGCTTATTATATGGCTCAGGACTACCGAACACCGGGGAGCTGTTTTTT. The rearrangement joins TRBV7-3 to TRBJ2-2; TRBD2 is a possible D gene (6 bases). The CDR3 is made up of 19 amino acids. V dropped 2 bases and J dropped 0 bases, with 19 bases sitting between them. Germline V gene sequence: CDR1 SGHTA, CDR2 FQGTGA.

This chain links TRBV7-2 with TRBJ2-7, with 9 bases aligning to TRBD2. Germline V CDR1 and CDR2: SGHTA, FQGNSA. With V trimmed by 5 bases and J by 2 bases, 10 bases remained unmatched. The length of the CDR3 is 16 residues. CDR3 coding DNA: TGTGCCAGCAGCCCAGCGGGGGGAGTTGGAACCTACGAGCAGTACTTC. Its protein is CASSPAGGVGTYEQYF.

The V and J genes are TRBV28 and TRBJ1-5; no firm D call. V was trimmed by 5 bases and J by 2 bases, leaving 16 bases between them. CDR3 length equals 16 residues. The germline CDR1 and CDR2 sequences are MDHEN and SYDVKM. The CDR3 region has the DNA TGTGCCAGCAGTCCCGGGGTCACGAGGGGCAATCAGCCCCAGCATTTT. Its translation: CASSPGVTRGNQPQHF.

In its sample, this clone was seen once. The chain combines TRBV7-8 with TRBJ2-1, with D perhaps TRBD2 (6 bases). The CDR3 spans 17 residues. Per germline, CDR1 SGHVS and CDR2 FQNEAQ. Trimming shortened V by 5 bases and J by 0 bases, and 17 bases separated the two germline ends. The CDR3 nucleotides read TGTGCCAGCAGCCCCTCTGTAGCGGCGAGCTCCTACAATGAGCAGTTCTTC. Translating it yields CASSPSVAASSYNEQFF.

The CDR3 DNA reads TGTGCCAGCAGTGTATGGGGGAGGGTCGATGAGCAGTTCTTC. It translates to CASSVWGRVDEQFF. The chain couples TRBV2 to TRBJ2-1; 7 nucleotides align to TRBD2. The CDR3 is 14 residues long. Germline assignment: CDR1 SNHLY and CDR2 FYNNEI. V gave up 4 bases and J gave up 8 bases; unmatched junction bases: 8.

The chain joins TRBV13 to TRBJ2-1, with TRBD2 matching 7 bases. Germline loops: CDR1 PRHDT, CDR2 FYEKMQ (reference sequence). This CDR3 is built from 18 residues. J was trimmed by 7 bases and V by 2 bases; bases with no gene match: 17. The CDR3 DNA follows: TGTGCCAGCAGCTTAAGCCCCTTTAGGCGGGAGTCAGGGAATGAGCAGTTCTTC. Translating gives CASSLSPFRRESGNEQFF.

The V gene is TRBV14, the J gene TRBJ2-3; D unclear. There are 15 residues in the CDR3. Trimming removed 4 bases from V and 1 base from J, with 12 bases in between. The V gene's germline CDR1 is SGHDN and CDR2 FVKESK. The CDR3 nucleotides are TGTGCCAGCAGCCCCCAGGTCGGCCGCACAGATACGCAGTATTTT. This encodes CASSPQVGRTDTQYF.

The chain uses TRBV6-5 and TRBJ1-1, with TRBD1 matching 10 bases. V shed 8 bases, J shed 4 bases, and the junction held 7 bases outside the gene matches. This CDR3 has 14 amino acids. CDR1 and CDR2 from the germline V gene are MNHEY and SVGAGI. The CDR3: CASLRGQGSTEAFF. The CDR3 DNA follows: TGTGCCAGCTTGAGGGGACAGGGGTCCACTGAAGCTTTCTTT.

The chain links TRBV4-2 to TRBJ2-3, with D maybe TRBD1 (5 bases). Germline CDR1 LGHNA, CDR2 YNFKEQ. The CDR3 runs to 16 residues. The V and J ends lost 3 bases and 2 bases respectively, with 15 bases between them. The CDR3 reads CASSQIEDRYTDTQYF. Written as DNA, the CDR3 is TGTGCCAGCAGCCAGATCGAAGACAGATACACAGATACGCAGTATTTT.

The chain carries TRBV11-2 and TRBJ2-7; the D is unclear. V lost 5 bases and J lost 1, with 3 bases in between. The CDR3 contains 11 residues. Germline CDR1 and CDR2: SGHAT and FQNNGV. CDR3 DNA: TGTGCCAGCAGCCCATCCTACGAGCAGTACTTC. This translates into CASSPSYEQYF.

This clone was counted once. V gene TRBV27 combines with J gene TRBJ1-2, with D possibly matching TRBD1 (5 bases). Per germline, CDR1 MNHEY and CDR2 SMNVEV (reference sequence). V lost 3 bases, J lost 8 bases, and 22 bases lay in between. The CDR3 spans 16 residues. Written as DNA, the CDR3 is TGTGCCAGCAGTTTCGCTGGCGTCGGAGCGGGGGACGGCTACACCTTC. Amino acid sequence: CASSFAGVGAGDGYTF.

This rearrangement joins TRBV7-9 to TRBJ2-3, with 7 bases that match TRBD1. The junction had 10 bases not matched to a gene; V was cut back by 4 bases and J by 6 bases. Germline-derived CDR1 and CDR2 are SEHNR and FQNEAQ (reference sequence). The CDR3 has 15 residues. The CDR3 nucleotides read TGTGCCAGCAGCTACAGAAACGACAGGGATGATACGCAGTATTTT. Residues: CASSYRNDRDDTQYF.

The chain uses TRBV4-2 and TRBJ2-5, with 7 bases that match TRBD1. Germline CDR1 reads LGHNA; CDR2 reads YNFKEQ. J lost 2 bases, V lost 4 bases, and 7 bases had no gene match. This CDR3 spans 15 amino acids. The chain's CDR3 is CASSPSDRQQETQYF. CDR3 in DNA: TGTGCCAGCAGCCCCTCGGACAGGCAGCAAGAGACCCAGTACTTC.